The present T cell receptor (beta chain) was sequenced within a study of blood T cell repertoires in COVID-19. Using immunoSEQ multiplex PCR, the repertoire was profiled, and TCRdb retains in-frame clones only, with some absent. In the table there are over 200,000 clones, approximately 84% of which are singletons. The V and J ends lost 1 base and 6 bases, in that order; junction bases with no gene match: 10. The CDR3 runs 16 residues. CDR1 and CDR2 from the germline V gene are SGHTA and FQGNSA. The chain couples TRBV7-2 to TRBJ2-7; 9 bases match TRBD1. This sequence originates from a man between 45 and 60 years old with active or convalescent COVID-19. Sample: peripheral blood. CDR3 amino acids: CASSLVPSGQGLEQYF. CDR3 DNA: TGTGCCAGCAGCTTAGTTCCCTCGGGACAGGGACTCGAGCAGTACTTC. The whole variable domain, remainder taken from reference TRBV7-2 and TRBJ2-7, is GAGVSQSPSNKVTEKGKDVELRCDPISGHTALYWYRQSLGQGLEFLIYFQGNSAPDKSGLPSDRFSAERTGGSVSTLTIQRTQQEDSAVYLCASSLVPSGQGLEQYFGPGTRLTVT.